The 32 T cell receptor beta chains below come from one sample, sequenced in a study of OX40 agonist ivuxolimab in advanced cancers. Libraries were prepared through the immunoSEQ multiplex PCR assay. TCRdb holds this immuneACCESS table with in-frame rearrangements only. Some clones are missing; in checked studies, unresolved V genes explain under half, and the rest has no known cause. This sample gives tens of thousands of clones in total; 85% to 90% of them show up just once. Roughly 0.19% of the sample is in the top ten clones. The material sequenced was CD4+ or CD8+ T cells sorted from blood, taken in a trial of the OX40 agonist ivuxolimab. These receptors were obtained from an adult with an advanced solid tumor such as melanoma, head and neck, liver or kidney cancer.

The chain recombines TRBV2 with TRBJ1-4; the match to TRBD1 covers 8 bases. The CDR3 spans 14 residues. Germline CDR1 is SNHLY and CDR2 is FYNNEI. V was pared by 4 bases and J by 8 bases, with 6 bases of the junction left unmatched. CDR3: CASSVQGGMEKLFF. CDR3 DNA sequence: TGTGCCAGCAGTGTACAGGGGGGAATGGAAAAACTGTTTTTT.

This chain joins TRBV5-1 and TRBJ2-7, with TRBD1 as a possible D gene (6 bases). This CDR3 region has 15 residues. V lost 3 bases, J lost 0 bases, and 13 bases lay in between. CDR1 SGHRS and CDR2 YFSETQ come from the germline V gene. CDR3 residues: CASSSNRDPSYEQYF. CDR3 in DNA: TGCGCCAGCAGCTCAAACAGGGATCCCTCCTACGAGCAGTACTTC. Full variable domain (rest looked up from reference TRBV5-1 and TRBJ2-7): KAGVTQTPRYLIKTRGQQVTLSCSPISGHRSVSWYQQTPGQGLQFLFEYFSETQRNKGNFPGRFSGRQFSNSRSEMNVSTLELGDSALYLCASSSNRDPSYEQYFGPGTRLTVT.

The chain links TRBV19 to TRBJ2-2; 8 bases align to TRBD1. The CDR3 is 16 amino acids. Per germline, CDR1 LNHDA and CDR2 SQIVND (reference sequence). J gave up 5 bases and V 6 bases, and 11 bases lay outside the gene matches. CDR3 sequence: CASSRQPGGETGELFF. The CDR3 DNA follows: TGTGCCAGTAGCAGACAGCCAGGGGGCGAGACCGGGGAGCTGTTTTTT.

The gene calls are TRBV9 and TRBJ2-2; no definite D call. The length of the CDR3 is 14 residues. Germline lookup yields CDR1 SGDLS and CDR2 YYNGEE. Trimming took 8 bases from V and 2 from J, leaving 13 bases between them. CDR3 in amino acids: CASSGRYNTGELFF. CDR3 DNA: TGTGCCAGTTCAGGACGCTACAACACCGGGGAGCTGTTTTTT.

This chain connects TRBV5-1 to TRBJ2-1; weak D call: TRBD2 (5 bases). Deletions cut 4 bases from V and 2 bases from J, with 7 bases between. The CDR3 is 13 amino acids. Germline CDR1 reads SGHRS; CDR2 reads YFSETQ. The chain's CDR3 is CASSHGAYNEQFF. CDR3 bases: TGCGCCAGCAGCCACGGGGCCTACAATGAGCAGTTCTTC.

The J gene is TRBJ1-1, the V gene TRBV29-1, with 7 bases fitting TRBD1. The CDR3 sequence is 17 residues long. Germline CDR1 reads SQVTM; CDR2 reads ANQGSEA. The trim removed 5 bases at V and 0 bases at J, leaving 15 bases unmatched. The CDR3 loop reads CSVPGPGQLIMNTEAFF. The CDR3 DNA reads TGCAGCGTTCCAGGACCGGGACAGTTGATCATGAACACTGAAGCTTTCTTT.

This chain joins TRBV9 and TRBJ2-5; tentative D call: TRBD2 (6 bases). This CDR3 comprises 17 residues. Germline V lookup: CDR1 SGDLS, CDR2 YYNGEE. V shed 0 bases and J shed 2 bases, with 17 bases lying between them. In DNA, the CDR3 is TGTGCCAGCAGCGTAGGCCCTGGGGGACTTGAACAAGAGACCCAGTACTTC. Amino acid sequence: CASSVGPGGLEQETQYF.

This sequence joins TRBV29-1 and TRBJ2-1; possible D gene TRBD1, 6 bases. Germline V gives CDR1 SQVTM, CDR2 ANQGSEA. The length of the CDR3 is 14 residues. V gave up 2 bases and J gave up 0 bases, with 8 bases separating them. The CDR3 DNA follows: TGCAGCGTTGAAAGGGGGAGCTCCTACAATGAGCAGTTCTTC. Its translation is CSVERGSSYNEQFF.

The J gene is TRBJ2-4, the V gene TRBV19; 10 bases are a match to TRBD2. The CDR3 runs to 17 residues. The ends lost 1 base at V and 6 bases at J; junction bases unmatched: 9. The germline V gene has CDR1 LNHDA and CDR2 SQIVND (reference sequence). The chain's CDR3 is CASSIARLAGVGNIQYF. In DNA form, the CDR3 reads TGTGCCAGTAGTATAGCGAGGCTAGCGGGAGTAGGAAACATTCAGTACTTC.

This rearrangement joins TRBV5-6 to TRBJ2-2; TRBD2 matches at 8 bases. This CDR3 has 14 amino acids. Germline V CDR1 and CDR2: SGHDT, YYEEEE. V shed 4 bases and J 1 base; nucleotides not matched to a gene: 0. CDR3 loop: CASSLAGNTGELFF. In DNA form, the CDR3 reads TGTGCCAGCAGCCTAGCGGGGAACACCGGGGAGCTGTTTTTT.

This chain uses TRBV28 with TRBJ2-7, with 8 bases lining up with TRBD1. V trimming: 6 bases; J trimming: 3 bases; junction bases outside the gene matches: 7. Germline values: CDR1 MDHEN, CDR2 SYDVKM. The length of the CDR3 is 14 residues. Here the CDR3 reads CASSSSGGIYEQYV. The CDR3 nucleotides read TGTGCCAGCAGCTCCTCAGGGGGCATCTACGAGCAGTACGTC.

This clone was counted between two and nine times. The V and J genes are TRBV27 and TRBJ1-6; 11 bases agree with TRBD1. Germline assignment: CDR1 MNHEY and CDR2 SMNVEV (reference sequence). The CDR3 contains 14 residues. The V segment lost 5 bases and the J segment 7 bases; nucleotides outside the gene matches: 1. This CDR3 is CASSRTGGNSPLHF. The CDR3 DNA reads TGTGCCAGCAGTCGGACAGGGGGCAATTCACCCCTCCACTTT.

CDR3 in amino acids: CASRKSGTGAGNQPQHF. CDR3 bases: TGCGCCAGCAGGAAATCCGGGACAGGGGCCGGCAATCAGCCCCAGCATTTT. The V call is TRBV10-2, the J call TRBJ1-5; 10 bases are shared with TRBD1. The germline V gene has CDR1 WSHSY and CDR2 SAAADI. CDR3 size: 17 residues. Trimming cost V 6 bases and J 2 bases; bases outside gene matches: 10.

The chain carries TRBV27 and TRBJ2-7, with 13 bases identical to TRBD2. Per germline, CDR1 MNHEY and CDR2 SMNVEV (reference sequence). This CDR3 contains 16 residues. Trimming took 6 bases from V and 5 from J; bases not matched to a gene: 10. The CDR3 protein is CASSSPLTSGRNEQYF. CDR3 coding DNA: TGTGCCAGCAGCTCCCCCTTGACTAGCGGGAGGAACGAGCAGTACTTC.

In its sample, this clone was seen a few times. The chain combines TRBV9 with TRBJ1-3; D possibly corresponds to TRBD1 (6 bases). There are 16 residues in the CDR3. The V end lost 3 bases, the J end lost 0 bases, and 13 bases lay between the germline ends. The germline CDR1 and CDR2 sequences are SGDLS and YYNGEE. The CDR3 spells CASSGQVGNSGNTIYF. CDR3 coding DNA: TGTGCCAGCAGCGGACAGGTAGGGAACTCTGGAAACACCATATATTTT. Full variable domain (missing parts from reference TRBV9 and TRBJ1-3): DSGVTQTPKHLITATGQRVTLRCSPRSGDLSVYWYQQSLDQGLQFLIQYYNGEERAKGNILERFSAQQFPDLHSELNLSSLELGDSALYFCASSGQVGNSGNTIYFGEGSWLTVV.

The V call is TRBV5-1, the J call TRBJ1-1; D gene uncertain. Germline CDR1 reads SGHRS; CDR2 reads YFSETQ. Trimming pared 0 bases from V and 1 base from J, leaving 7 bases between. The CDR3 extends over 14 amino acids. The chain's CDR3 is CASSLEGPNTEAFF. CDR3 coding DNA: TGCGCCAGCAGCTTGGAAGGCCCGAACACTGAAGCTTTCTTT.

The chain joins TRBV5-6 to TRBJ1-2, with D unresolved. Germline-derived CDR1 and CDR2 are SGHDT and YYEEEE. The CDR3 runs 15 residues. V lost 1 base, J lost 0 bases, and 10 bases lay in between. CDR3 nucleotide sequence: TGTGCCAGCAGCTTGCGGCAGCTTACTAACTATGGCTACACCTTC. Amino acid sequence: CASSLRQLTNYGYTF.

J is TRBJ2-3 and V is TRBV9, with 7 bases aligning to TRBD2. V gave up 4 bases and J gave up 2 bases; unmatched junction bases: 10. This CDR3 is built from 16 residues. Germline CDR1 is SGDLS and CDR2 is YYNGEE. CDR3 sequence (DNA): TGTGCCAGCAGCCCCGACGTGGGGGGGACCACAGATACGCAGTATTTT. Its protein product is CASSPDVGGTTDTQYF.

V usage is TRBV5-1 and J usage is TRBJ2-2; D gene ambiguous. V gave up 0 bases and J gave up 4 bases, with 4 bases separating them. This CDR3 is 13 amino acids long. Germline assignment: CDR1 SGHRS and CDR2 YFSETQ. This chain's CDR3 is CASSLGATGELFF. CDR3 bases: TGCGCCAGCAGCTTGGGGGCCACCGGGGAGCTGTTTTTT.

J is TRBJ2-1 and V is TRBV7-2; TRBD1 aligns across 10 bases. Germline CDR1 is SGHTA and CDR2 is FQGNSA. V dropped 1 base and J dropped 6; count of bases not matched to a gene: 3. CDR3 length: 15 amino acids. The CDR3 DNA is TGTGCCAGCAGCTTAGGGACAGGGGGGTTCAATGAGCAGTTCTTC. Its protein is CASSLGTGGFNEQFF.

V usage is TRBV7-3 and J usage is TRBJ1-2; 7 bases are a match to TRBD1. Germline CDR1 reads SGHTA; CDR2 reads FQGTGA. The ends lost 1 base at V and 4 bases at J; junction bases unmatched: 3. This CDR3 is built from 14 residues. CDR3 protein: CASSLNRGSYGYTF. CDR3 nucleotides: TGTGCCAGCAGCTTAAACAGGGGTTCCTATGGCTACACCTTC.

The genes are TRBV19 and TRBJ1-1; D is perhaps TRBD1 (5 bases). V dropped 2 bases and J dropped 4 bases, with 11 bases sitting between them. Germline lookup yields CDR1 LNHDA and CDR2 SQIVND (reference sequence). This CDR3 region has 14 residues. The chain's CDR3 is CASSIYRRGTEAFF. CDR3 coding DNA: TGTGCCAGTAGTATATACAGGAGGGGCACTGAAGCTTTCTTT. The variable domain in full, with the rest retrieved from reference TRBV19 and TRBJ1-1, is DGGITQSPKYLFRKEGQNVTLSCEQNLNHDAMYWYRQDPGQGLRLIYYSQIVNDFQKGDIAEGYSVSREKKESFPLTVTSAQKNPTAFYLCASSIYRRGTEAFFGQGTRLTVV.

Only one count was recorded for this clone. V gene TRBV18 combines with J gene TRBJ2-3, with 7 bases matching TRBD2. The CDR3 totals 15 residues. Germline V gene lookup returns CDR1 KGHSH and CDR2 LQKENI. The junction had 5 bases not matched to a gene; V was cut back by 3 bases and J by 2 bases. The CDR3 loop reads CASSPGSGVTDTQYF. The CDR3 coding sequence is TGTGCCAGCTCACCGGGAAGCGGGGTCACAGATACGCAGTATTTT.

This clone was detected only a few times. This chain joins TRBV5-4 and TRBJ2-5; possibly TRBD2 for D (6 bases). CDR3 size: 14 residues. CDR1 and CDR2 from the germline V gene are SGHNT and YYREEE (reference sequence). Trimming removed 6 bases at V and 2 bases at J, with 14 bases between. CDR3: CASTRGAGQETQYF. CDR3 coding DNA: TGTGCCAGCACCCGTGGCGCGGGACAAGAGACCCAGTACTTC.

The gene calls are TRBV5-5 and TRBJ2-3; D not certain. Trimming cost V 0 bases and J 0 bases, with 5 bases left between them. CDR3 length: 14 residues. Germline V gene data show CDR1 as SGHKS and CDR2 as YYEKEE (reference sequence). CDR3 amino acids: CASSLEYSTDTQYF. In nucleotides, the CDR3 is TGTGCCAGCAGCTTGGAGTACAGCACAGATACGCAGTATTTT. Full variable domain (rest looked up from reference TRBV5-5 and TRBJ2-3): DAGVTQSPTHLIKTRGQQVTLRCSPISGHKSVSWYQQVLGQGPQFIFQYYEKEERGRGNFPDRFSARQFPNYSSELNVNALLLGDSALYLCASSLEYSTDTQYFGPGTRLTVL.

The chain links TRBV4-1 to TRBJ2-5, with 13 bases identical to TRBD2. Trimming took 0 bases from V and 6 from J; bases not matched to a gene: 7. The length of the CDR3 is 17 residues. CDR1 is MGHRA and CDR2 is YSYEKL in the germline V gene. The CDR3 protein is CASSQDDRGLAGKTQYF. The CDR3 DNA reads TGCGCCAGCAGCCAAGATGACCGGGGACTAGCGGGGAAGACCCAGTACTTC.

The CDR3 loop is CASSKGRLNEKLFF. The CDR3 nucleotides are TGTGCCAGCAGCAAGGGACGATTAAATGAAAAACTGTTTTTT. The chain is built from TRBV7-8 and TRBJ1-4; TRBD1 might be the D (5 bases). CDR3 size: 14 residues. Trimming cost V 5 bases and J 5 bases, with 12 bases left between them. CDR1 is SGHVS, CDR2 FQNEAQ, per germline.

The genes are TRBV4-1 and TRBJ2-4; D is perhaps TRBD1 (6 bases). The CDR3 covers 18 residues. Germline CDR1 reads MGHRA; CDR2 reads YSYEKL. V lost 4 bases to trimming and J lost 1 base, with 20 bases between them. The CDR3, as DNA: TGCGCCAGCAGCCCCCGGTCTGGGGGCTTAATGGCCAAAAACATTCAGTACTTC. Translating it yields CASSPRSGGLMAKNIQYF.

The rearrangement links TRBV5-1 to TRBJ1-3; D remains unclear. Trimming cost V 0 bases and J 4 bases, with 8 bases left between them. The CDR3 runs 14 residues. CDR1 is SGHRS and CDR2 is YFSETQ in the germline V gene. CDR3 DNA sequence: TGCGCCAGCAGCTTGGGGTCTGGAGGAAACACCATATATTTT. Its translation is CASSLGSGGNTIYF.

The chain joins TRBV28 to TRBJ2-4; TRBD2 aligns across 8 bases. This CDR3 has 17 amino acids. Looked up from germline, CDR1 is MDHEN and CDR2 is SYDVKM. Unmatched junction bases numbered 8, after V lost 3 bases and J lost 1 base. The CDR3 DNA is TGTGCCAGCAGTTTCTTTCCGGGGGGGCGCGCCAAAAACATTCAGTACTTC. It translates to CASSFFPGGRAKNIQYF.

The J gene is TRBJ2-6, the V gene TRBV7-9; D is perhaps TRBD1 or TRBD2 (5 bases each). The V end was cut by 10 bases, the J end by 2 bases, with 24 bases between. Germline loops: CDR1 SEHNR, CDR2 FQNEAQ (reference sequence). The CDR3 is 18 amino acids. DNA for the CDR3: TGTGCCATACGAAAATCGGGGCACGTACTCACTGGGGCCAACGTCCTGACTTTC. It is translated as CAIRKSGHVLTGANVLTF.

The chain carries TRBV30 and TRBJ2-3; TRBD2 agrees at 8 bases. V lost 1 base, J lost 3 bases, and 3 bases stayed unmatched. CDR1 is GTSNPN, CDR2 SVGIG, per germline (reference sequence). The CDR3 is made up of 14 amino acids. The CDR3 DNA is TGTGCCTGGAGTGCACTAGCGGATACAGATACGCAGTATTTT. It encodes CAWSALADTDTQYF.